Listed below are T cell receptor beta chains from one sample, sequenced in a study of OX40 agonist ivuxolimab in advanced cancers. The protocol was immunoSEQ multiplex PCR, while the TCRdb copy is restricted to in-frame clones and leaves out a portion. The sample includes about 48,000 clones, approximately 91% of them seen just once. The starting material was CD4+ or CD8+ T cells sorted from blood, obtained in a trial of the OX40 agonist ivuxolimab. These TCRs come from an adult with an advanced solid tumor such as melanoma, head and neck, liver or kidney cancer. Each CDR3 is given with its conserved first and last residue.

J gene,V gene,CDR3 protein
TRBJ1-1,TRBV5-6,CAPAQSGTEAFF
TRBJ2-1,TRBV9,CASSTRDRVLNEQFF
TRBJ1-2,TRBV4-1,CASSQGGVATF
TRBJ2-7,TRBV27,CASRDGDQGQGDEQYF
TRBJ1-2,TRBV18,CASSPGTGGGIGYGYTF
TRBJ2-3,TRBV7-9,CASSYPRGSGGEDTQYF
TRBJ1-2,TRBV7-2,CASSFGAGGGDYGYTF
TRBJ2-1,TRBV27,CASTPGGATYNEQFF
TRBJ1-2,TRBV6-5,CASRRRGDRVGGYTF
TRBJ2-3,TRBV10-3,CAISDSGTGGRTDTQYF
TRBJ2-2,TRBV6-5,CASSYGSGSTGELFF
TRBJ2-5,TRBV27,CASSPEGLAGQETQYF
TRBJ1-1,TRBV6-4,CASSEFPVRGTEAFF
TRBJ1-1,TRBV4-2,CASSQDLASPEAFF
TRBJ1-6,TRBV6-1,CASSGTGVLYNSPLHF